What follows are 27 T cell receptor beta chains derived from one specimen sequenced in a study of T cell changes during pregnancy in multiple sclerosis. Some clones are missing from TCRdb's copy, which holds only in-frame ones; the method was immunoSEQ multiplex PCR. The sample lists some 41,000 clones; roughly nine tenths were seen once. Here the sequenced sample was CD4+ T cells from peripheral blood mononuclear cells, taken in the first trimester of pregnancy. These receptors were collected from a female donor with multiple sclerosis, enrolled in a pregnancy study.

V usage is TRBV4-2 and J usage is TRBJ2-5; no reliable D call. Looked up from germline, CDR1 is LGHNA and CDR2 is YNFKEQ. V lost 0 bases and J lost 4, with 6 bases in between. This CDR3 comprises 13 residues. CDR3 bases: TGTGCCAGCAGCCAAGATCTCAGAGAGACCCAGTACTTC. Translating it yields CASSQDLRETQYF.

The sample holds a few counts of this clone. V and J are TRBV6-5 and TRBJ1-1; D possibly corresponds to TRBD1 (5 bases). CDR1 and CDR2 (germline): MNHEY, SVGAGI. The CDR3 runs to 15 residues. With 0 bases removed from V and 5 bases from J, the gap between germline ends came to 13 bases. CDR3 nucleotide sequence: TGTGCCAGCAGTTACTCGTCCAGGGTTTTTACTGAAGCTTTCTTT. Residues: CASSYSSRVFTEAFF.

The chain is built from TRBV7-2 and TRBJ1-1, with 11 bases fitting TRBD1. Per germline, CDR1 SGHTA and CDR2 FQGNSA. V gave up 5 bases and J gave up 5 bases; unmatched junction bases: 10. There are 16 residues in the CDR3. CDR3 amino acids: CASSVTGTGGGTEAFF. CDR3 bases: TGTGCCAGCAGCGTAACCGGGACAGGGGGAGGAACTGAAGCTTTCTTT.

The CDR3 DNA is TGTGCCAGCTCACACGGAGATCAGCCCCAGCATTTT. Amino acid sequence: CASSHGDQPQHF. The gene calls are TRBV18 and TRBJ1-5; D gene unclear. The CDR3 sequence is 12 residues long. Germline-derived CDR1 and CDR2 are KGHSH and LQKENI. Trimming left V 4 bases short and J 5 bases short, with 6 bases between.

DNA for the CDR3: TGTGCCAGCAGTTCGCAGCTAGCGGGAGGGTCGGGTACGCAGTATTTT. Protein sequence: CASSSQLAGGSGTQYF. V usage is TRBV27 and J usage is TRBJ2-3, with TRBD2 matching 12 bases. Per germline, CDR1 MNHEY and CDR2 SMNVEV (reference sequence). V gave up 4 bases and J gave up 8 bases; unmatched junction bases: 10. CDR3 size: 16 residues.

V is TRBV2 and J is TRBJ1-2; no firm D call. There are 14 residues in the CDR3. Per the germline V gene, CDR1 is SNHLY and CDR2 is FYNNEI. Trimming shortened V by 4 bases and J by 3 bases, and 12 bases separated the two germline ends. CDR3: CASSGVSPDYGYTF. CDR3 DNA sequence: TGTGCCAGCAGTGGTGTCAGTCCCGACTATGGCTACACCTTC.

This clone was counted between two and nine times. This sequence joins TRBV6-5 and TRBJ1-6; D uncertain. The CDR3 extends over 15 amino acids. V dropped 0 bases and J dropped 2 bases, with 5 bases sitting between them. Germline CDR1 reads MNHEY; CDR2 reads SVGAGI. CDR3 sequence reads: CASSYSWPYNSPLHF. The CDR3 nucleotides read TGTGCCAGCAGTTACTCGTGGCCCTATAATTCACCCCTCCACTTT.

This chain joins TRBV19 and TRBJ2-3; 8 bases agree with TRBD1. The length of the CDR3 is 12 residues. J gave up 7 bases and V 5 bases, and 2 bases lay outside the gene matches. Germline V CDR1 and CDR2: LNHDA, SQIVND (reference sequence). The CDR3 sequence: CASSGRGHTQYF. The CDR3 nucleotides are TGTGCCAGTAGTGGCAGGGGGCATACGCAGTATTTT. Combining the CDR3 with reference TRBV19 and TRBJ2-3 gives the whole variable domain DGGITQSPKYLFRKEGQNVTLSCEQNLNHDAMYWYRQDPGQGLRLIYYSQIVNDFQKGDIAEGYSVSREKKESFPLTVTSAQKNPTAFYLCASSGRGHTQYFGPGTRLTVL.

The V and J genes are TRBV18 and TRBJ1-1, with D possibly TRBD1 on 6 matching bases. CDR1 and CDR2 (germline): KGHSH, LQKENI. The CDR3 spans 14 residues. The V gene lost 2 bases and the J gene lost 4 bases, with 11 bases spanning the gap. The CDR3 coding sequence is TGTGCCAGCTCACCAGCGGGGGCGGGCACTGAAGCTTTCTTT. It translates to CASSPAGAGTEAFF.

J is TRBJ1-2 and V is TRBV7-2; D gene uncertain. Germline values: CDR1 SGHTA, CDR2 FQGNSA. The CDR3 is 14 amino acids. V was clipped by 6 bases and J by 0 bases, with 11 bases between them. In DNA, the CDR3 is TGTGCCAGCAGTCCCATACCTACTAACTATGGCTACACCTTC. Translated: CASSPIPTNYGYTF.

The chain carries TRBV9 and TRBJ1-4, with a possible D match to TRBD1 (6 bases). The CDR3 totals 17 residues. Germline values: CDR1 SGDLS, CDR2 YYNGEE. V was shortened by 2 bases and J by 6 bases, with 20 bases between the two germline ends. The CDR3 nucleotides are TGTGCCAGCAGCGTCGCAGTGCCGGGCAGGGGCGATGAAAAACTGTTTTTT. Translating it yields CASSVAVPGRGDEKLFF.

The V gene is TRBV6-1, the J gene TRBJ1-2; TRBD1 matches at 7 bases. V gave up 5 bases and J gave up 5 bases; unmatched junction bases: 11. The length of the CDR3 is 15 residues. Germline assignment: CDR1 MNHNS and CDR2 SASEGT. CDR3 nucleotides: TGTGCCAGCAGTTTAGAGGACAGGATTGTTTATGGCTACACCTTC. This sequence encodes CASSLEDRIVYGYTF.

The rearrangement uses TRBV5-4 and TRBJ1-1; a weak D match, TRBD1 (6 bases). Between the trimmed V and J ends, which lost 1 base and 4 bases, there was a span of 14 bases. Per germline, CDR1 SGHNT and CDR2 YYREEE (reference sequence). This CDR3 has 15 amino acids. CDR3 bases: TGTGCCAGCAGCTTGCTGCGGGGGCTCGGCACTGAAGCTTTCTTT. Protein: CASSLLRGLGTEAFF.

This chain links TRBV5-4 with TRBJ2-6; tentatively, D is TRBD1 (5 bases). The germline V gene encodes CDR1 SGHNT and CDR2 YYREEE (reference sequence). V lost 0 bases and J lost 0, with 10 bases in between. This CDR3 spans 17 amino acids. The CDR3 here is CASSLVFQGSGANVLTF. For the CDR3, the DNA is TGTGCCAGCAGCTTGGTCTTTCAGGGCTCTGGGGCCAACGTCCTGACTTTC.

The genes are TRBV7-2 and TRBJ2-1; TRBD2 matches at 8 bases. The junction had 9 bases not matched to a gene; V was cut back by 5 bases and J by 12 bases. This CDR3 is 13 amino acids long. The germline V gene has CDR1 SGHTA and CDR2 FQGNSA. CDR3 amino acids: CASSPVAGRGQFF. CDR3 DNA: TGTGCCAGCAGCCCCGTAGCGGGACGAGGGCAGTTCTTC.

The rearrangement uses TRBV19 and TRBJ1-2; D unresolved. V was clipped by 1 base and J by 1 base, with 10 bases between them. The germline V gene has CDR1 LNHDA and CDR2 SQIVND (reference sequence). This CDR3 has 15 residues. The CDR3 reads CASSIVRDDNYGYTF. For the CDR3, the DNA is TGTGCCAGTAGTATAGTGCGTGATGATAACTATGGCTACACCTTC.

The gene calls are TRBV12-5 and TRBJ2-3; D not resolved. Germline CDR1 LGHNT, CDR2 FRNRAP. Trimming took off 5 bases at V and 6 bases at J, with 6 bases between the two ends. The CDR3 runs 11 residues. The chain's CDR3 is CASGAEDTQYF. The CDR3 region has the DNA TGTGCTAGTGGTGCCGAGGATACGCAGTATTTT.

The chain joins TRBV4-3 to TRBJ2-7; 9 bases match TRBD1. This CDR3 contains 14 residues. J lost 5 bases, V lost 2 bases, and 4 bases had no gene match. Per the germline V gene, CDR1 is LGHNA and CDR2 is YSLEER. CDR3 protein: CASSQRTGDDEQYF. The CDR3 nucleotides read TGCGCCAGCAGCCAACGGACAGGGGACGACGAGCAGTACTTC.

This CDR3 reads CASSPPGTSGGKETQYF. CDR3 DNA: TGTGCCAGCTCACCACCCGGGACTAGCGGGGGTAAAGAGACCCAGTACTTC. The chain links TRBV18 to TRBJ2-5, with 14 nucleotides matching TRBD2. There are 17 residues in the CDR3. Unmatched junction bases numbered 3, after V lost 0 bases and J lost 3 bases. Germline V gives CDR1 KGHSH, CDR2 LQKENI.

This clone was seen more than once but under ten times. DNA for the CDR3: TGCGCCAGCAGCCCGGGACAGGCGCCCTTGGCTGAAGCTTTCTTT. Translating gives CASSPGQAPLAEAFF. V usage is TRBV5-1 and J usage is TRBJ1-1, with 8 positions matching TRBD1. Trimming removed 4 bases from V and 6 bases from J; junction bases left unmatched: 11. In germline, CDR1 is SGHRS, CDR2 YFSETQ. This CDR3 has 15 amino acids.

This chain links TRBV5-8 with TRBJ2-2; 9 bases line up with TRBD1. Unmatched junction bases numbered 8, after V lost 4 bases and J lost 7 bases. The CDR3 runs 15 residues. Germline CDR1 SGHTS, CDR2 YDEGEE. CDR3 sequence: CASSRYRGQVGELFF. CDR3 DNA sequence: TGTGCCAGCAGCAGATACAGGGGGCAGGTCGGGGAGCTGTTTTTT.

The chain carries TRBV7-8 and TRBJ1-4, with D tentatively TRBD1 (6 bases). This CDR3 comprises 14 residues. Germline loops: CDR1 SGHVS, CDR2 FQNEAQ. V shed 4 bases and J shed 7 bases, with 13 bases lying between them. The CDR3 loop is CASSSTGMGEKLFF. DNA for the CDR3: TGTGCCAGCAGCTCTACAGGGATGGGTGAAAAACTGTTTTTT. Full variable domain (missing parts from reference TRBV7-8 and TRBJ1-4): GAGVSQSPRYKVAKRGQDVALRCDPISGHVSLFWYQQALGQGPEFLTYFQNEAQLDKSGLPSDRFFAERPEGSVSTLKIQRTQQEDSAVYLCASSSTGMGEKLFFGSGTQLSVL.

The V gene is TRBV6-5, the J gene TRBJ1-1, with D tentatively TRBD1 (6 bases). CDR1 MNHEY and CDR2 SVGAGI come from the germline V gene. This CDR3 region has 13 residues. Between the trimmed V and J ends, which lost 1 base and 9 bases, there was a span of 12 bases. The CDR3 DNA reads TGTGCCAGCAGTTACTACTTGGACAGCCAAGCTTTCTTT. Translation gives CASSYYLDSQAFF.

CDR3 DNA sequence: TGTGCCAGCAGTTCCCTCACCGGACCCCTCCACTTT. Translation: CASSSLTGPLHF. V gene TRBV5-5 combines with J gene TRBJ1-6; D is undetermined. Trimming took 5 bases from V and 12 from J, leaving 12 bases between them. The CDR3 is 12 amino acids. CDR1 is SGHKS, CDR2 YYEKEE, per germline (reference sequence).

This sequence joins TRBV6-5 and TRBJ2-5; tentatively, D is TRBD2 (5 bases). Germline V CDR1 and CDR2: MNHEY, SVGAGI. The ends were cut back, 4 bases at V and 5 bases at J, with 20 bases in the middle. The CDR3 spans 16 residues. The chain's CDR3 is CASSLSGARLEETQYF. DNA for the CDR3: TGTGCCAGCAGTTTAAGCGGAGCTAGGCTGGAGGAGACCCAGTACTTC.

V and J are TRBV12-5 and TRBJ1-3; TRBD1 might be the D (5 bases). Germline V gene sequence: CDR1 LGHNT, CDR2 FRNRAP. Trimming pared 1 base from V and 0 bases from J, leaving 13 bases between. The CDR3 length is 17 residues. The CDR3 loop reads CASGLEPDSRSGNTIYF. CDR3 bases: TGTGCTAGTGGTTTGGAACCAGACAGTCGCTCTGGAAACACCATATATTTT.

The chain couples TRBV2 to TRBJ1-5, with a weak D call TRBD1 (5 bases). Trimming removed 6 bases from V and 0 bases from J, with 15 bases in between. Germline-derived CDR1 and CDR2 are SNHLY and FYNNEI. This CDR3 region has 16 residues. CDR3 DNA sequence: TGTGCCAGCAGCGGGCGGGGGGGTTATAGCAATCAGCCCCAGCATTTT. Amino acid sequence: CASSGRGGYSNQPQHF. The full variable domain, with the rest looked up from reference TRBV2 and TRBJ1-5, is EPEVTQTPSHQVTQMGQEVILRCVPISNHLYFYWYRQILGQKVEFLVSFYNNEISEKSEIFDDQFSVERPDGSNFTLKIRSTKLEDSAMYFCASSGRGGYSNQPQHFGDGTRLSIL.